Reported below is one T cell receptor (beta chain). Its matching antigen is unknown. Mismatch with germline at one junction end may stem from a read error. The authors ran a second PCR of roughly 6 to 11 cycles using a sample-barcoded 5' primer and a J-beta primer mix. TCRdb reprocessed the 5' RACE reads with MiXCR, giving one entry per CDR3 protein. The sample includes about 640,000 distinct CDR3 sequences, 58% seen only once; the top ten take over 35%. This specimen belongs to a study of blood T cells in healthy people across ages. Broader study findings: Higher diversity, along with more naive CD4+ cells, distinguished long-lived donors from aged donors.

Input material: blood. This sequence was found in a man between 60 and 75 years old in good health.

DNA for the CDR3: TGCGCCAGCAGTTACTGGGCCACCAGGTTTGAGGCCCAAGAGACCCAGTACTTC. Translated, it gives CASSYWATRFEAQETQYF. The rearrangement links TRBV6-2 or TRBV6-3 to TRBJ2-5, with D uncertain. The germline V gene has CDR1 MNHEY and CDR2 SVGEGT. The CDR3 runs 18 residues.